These 4 T cell receptor beta chains were sequenced from one sample in a study of blood T cell repertoires in COVID-19. Profiling relied on immunoSEQ multiplex PCR, and the TCRdb table lists in-frame clones only, not all of them. The table records over 65,000 clones, around 87% of them present only once. The sample taken for sequencing was peripheral blood. The source is a human donor in a cohort sampled during active COVID-19.

This clone occurred a few times. V gene TRBV24-1 combines with J gene TRBJ2-3, with 8 bases identical to TRBD2. In germline, CDR1 is KGHDR, CDR2 SFDVKD. Trimming cost V 3 bases and J 4 bases; bases outside gene matches: 5. This CDR3 is built from 15 residues. The chain's CDR3 is CATSDPSGLADTQYF. The CDR3 DNA reads as TGTGCCACCAGTGATCCTAGCGGGCTCGCAGATACGCAGTATTTT.

The chain joins TRBV4-1 to TRBJ2-5; 9 nucleotides align to TRBD2. With V trimmed by 3 bases and J by 4 bases, 9 bases remained unmatched. The CDR3 has 16 amino acids. Germline assignment: CDR1 MGHRA and CDR2 YSYEKL. Here the CDR3 reads CASSQAAGLASETQYF. CDR3 bases: TGCGCCAGCAGCCAGGCAGCGGGACTAGCTTCAGAGACCCAGTACTTC.

The rearrangement uses TRBV9 and TRBJ2-3; 11 bases are a match to TRBD2. The CDR3 sequence is 18 residues long. Germline CDR1 is SGDLS and CDR2 is YYNGEE. V shed 1 base and J 0 bases; nucleotides not matched to a gene: 7. CDR3 bases: TGTGCCAGCAGCGTATATGGGACTAGCGGAACTAGCACAGATACGCAGTATTTT. This sequence encodes CASSVYGTSGTSTDTQYF. The full variable domain, its missing parts supplied by reference TRBV9 and TRBJ2-3, is DSGVTQTPKHLITATGQRVTLRCSPRSGDLSVYWYQQSLDQGLQFLIQYYNGEERAKGNILERFSAQQFPDLHSELNLSSLELGDSALYFCASSVYGTSGTSTDTQYFGPGTRLTVL.

This clone has only one observation. The rearrangement joins TRBV9 to TRBJ2-7, with TRBD2 identical over 16 bases. The J segment lost 11 bases and the V segment lost 4 bases, leaving 6 bases of the junction unmatched. The CDR3 loop spans 14 amino acids. Germline CDR1 reads SGDLS; CDR2 reads YYNGEE. CDR3 in amino acids: CASSTGLAGGPEYF. CDR3 DNA: TGTGCCAGCAGCACGGGACTAGCGGGAGGGCCCGAGTACTTC.